These 24 T cell receptor beta chains came from one sample sequenced in a study of control samples from healthy donors and cancer patients (dated by TCRdb to 2018 to 2021). Library construction relied on the immunoSEQ multiplex PCR assay. Not all clones reach the TCRdb copy of this immuneACCESS table, which keeps in-frame sequences only. Checked studies attribute under half of the gap to unresolved V genes and leave the rest unexplained. For this sample the table gives over 80,000 clones, of which 79% were detected only once. The top ten hold over 9.5% of the sample. Sequencing was carried out using blood. The receptor source for this set is a woman in her 30s in good health.

DNA of the CDR3: TGTGCCAGCAGCCCAGCCACAGGGGGGAGAAATGAGCAGTTCTTC. Encoded protein: CASSPATGGRNEQFF. The rearrangement joins TRBV3-1 (or the pseudogene TRBV3-2) to TRBJ2-1, with TRBD1 matching 8 bases. Germline V gene sequence: CDR1 LGHDT, CDR2 YNNKEL (reference sequence). The CDR3 spans 15 residues. Trimming cost V 4 bases and J 7 bases; bases outside gene matches: 9.

The V and J genes are TRBV7-2 and TRBJ2-3, with TRBD1 as a possible D gene (5 bases). The CDR3 runs 12 residues. V shed 3 bases and J shed 7 bases, with 8 bases lying between them. Germline V gene lookup returns CDR1 SGHTA and CDR2 FQGNSA. This CDR3 is CASSLKGNTQYF. The CDR3 DNA follows: TGTGCCAGCAGCTTGAAGGGGAATACGCAGTATTTT.

The V call is TRBV15, the J call TRBJ1-1; D is perhaps TRBD1 (5 bases). V was clipped by 5 bases and J by 3 bases, with 7 bases between them. The CDR3 spans 12 residues. Germline V gene lookup returns CDR1 LNHNV and CDR2 YYDKDF (reference sequence). The CDR3 loop is CATSRDHTEAFF. CDR3 nucleotides: TGTGCCACCAGCCGGGACCACACTGAAGCTTTCTTT.

The chain is built from TRBV2 and TRBJ1-6, with 7 positions matching TRBD1. The V gene's germline CDR1 is SNHLY and CDR2 FYNNEI. This CDR3 region has 16 residues. Trimming took 5 bases from V and 0 from J; bases not matched to a gene: 4. The CDR3 nucleotides read TGTGCCAGCAGTCCACAGGGGTTCTCCTATAATTCACCCCTCCACTTT. Translating it yields CASSPQGFSYNSPLHF.

This chain uses TRBV10-3 with TRBJ1-2; D ambiguous. The CDR3 is 12 residues long. The V and J ends lost 3 bases and 7 bases respectively, with 9 bases between them. From germline, CDR1 is ENHRY and CDR2 SYGVKD. DNA for the CDR3: TGTGCCATCAGTGACTTTGGGTTTGGCTACACCTTC. It encodes CAISDFGFGYTF.

The chain employs TRBV19 and TRBJ1-5; 11 bases match TRBD1. Germline V gene data show CDR1 as LNHDA and CDR2 as SQIVND (reference sequence). V was pared by 0 bases and J by 4 bases, with 8 bases of the junction left unmatched. The CDR3 covers 18 residues. The CDR3: CASSIDQGQGAQNQPQHF. For the CDR3, the DNA is TGTGCCAGTAGTATAGATCAAGGACAGGGGGCCCAAAATCAGCCCCAGCATTTT.

The V gene is TRBV6-5, the J gene TRBJ1-2, with D possibly TRBD1 on 5 matching bases. The CDR3 is made up of 14 amino acids. Trimming cost V 0 bases and J 1 base, with 6 bases left between them. Looked up from germline, CDR1 is MNHEY and CDR2 is SVGAGI. CDR3 loop: CASSYSQGNYGYTF. CDR3 nucleotides: TGTGCCAGCAGTTACTCGCAGGGTAACTATGGCTACACCTTC.

The gene calls are TRBV5-4 and TRBJ1-2, with 7 bases aligning to TRBD1. Germline V gene data show CDR1 as SGHNT and CDR2 as YYREEE (reference sequence). CDR3 length: 15 residues. V shed 1 base and J 3 bases; nucleotides not matched to a gene: 6. Here the CDR3 reads CASSLPGTEHYGYTF. CDR3 DNA sequence: TGTGCCAGCAGCTTGCCCGGGACAGAGCACTATGGCTACACCTTC.

The V and J genes are TRBV4-3 and TRBJ2-1, with D tentatively TRBD2 (6 bases). In germline, CDR1 is LGHNA, CDR2 YSLEER. There are 16 residues in the CDR3. Trimming stripped 3 bases from V and 0 bases from J, with 12 bases between. The CDR3 bases are TGCGCCAGCAGCCATGAACTAGCTCGCTCCTACAATGAGCAGTTCTTC. Amino acid sequence: CASSHELARSYNEQFF.

This chain joins TRBV9 and TRBJ1-2; D not certain. Germline-derived CDR1 and CDR2 are SGDLS and YYNGEE. Trimming cost V 8 bases and J 2 bases, with 16 bases left between them. The CDR3 consists of 14 residues. For the CDR3, the DNA is TGTGCCAGTTCGGAAGGAGACTCCAACTATGGCTACACCTTC. It specifies CASSEGDSNYGYTF.

This chain joins TRBV27 and TRBJ1-2, with 9 bases lining up with TRBD1. Germline CDR1 MNHEY, CDR2 SMNVEV (reference sequence). V lost 2 bases, J lost 0 bases, and 4 bases stayed unmatched. There are 16 residues in the CDR3. DNA of the CDR3: TGTGCCAGCAGTTTAAGGGGACAGGGATCTAACTATGGCTACACCTTC. Translation gives CASSLRGQGSNYGYTF.

This chain joins TRBV9 and TRBJ2-5; TRBD2 matches at 9 bases. Losses at the gene ends were 1 base for V and 2 bases for J; bases not matched to a gene: 3. The V gene's germline CDR1 is SGDLS and CDR2 YYNGEE. The CDR3 contains 15 residues. For the CDR3, the DNA is TGTGCCAGCAGCGTAACAGCGGGGGGACAAGAGACCCAGTACTTC. Its protein is CASSVTAGGQETQYF.

The chain is built from TRBV5-1 and TRBJ2-1, with 10 bases identical to TRBD1. CDR3 length equals 18 residues. Germline V gene sequence: CDR1 SGHRS, CDR2 YFSETQ. Trimming removed 3 bases from V and 0 bases from J; junction bases left unmatched: 9. The chain's CDR3 is CASSSPGQGTSSYNEQFF. The CDR3 DNA is TGCGCCAGCAGCTCCCCGGGACAGGGGACGAGCTCCTACAATGAGCAGTTCTTC.

J is TRBJ2-3 and V is TRBV7-2, with TRBD2 matching over 12 bases. The J segment lost 4 bases and the V segment lost 1 base, leaving 9 bases of the junction unmatched. The germline CDR1 and CDR2 sequences are SGHTA and FQGNSA. The CDR3 consists of 18 residues. CDR3 sequence: CASSLVSSGGAVPDTQYF. In DNA, the CDR3 is TGTGCCAGCAGCTTAGTGTCTAGCGGGGGGGCGGTTCCAGATACGCAGTATTTT. The whole variable domain, filled in from reference TRBV7-2 and TRBJ2-3, reads GAGVSQSPSNKVTEKGKDVELRCDPISGHTALYWYRQSLGQGLEFLIYFQGNSAPDKSGLPSDRFSAERTGGSVSTLTIQRTQQEDSAVYLCASSLVSSGGAVPDTQYFGPGTRLTVL.

This sequence joins TRBV30 and TRBJ1-2; no clear D gene. V was trimmed by 0 bases and J by 2 bases, leaving 10 bases between them. The germline V gene encodes CDR1 GTSNPN and CDR2 SVGIG (reference sequence). The CDR3 sequence is 14 residues long. CDR3 in DNA: TGTGCCTGGAGTGTAACCGGGAGGAACTATGGCTACACCTTC. Translation gives CAWSVTGRNYGYTF.

Details on this clone: The junction and the germline gene differ at one end; a read error may be behind it. V usage is TRBV11-2 and J usage is TRBJ1-4, with D possibly TRBD1 on 5 matching bases. This CDR3 is 15 amino acids long. From germline, CDR1 is SGHAT and CDR2 FQNNGV. CDR3 in amino acids: CASTLRGTTNEKLFF. DNA of the CDR3: TGTGCCAGCACCTTAAGGGGTACAACTAATGAAAAACTGTTTTTT.

Points on this clone: It may be a read error: a sequence one base away is much more abundant. The CDR3: CASQISDADNEQFF. CDR3 nucleotide sequence: TGTGCCAGCCAAATTTCCGATGCCGACAATGAGCAGTTCTTC. The chain has TRBV9 and TRBJ2-1, with D unclear. This CDR3 is 14 amino acids long. Trimming cost V 7 bases and J 5 bases, with 16 bases left between them. CDR1 SGDLS and CDR2 YYNGEE come from the germline V gene. Complete variable domain (other parts from reference TRBV9 and TRBJ2-1): DSGVTQTPKHLITATGQRVTLRCSPRSGDLSVYWYQQSLDQGLQFLIQYYNGEERAKGNILERFSAQQFPDLHSELNLSSLELGDSALYFCASQISDADNEQFFGPGTRLTVL.

V is TRBV30 and J is TRBJ1-6, with unresolved D. The germline V and J ends were trimmed by 7 bases and 2 bases, with 12 bases remaining between them. The CDR3 is 14 amino acids. Germline values: CDR1 GTSNPN, CDR2 SVGIG (reference sequence). This CDR3 reads CASNLRPYNSPLHF. The CDR3 DNA reads TGTGCCTCGAACCTTCGGCCCTATAATTCACCCCTCCACTTT. Based on the CDR3 plus reference TRBV30 and TRBJ1-6, the full variable domain is SQTIHQWPATLVQPVGSPLSLECTVEGTSNPNLYWYRQAAGRGLQLLFYSVGIGQISSEVPQNLSASRPQDRQFILSSKKLLLSDSGFYLCASNLRPYNSPLHFGNGTRLTVT.

The V gene is TRBV19, the J gene TRBJ1-1; D remains unclear. V lost 1 base and J 1 base, leaving 4 bases between the germline ends. This CDR3 is built from 13 residues. CDR1 is LNHDA and CDR2 is SQIVND in the germline V gene (reference sequence). The CDR3 here is CASSIVKNTEAFF. CDR3 in DNA: TGTGCCAGTAGTATAGTCAAGAACACTGAAGCTTTCTTT.

This chain connects TRBV6-5 to TRBJ1-3; D may be TRBD1 (5 bases). The length of the CDR3 is 15 residues. With 7 bases removed from V and 0 bases from J, the gap between germline ends came to 13 bases. The germline V gene encodes CDR1 MNHEY and CDR2 SVGAGI. The CDR3 reads CASTYGTASGNTIYF. Written as DNA, the CDR3 is TGTGCCAGCACCTACGGGACGGCCTCTGGAAACACCATATATTTT.

Here the CDR3 DNA reads TGTGCCAGCAGCGCCTTTGGATCGGGCAATGAGCAGTTCTTC. This encodes CASSAFGSGNEQFF. The chain links TRBV9 to TRBJ2-1; D ambiguous. The CDR3 loop spans 14 amino acids. Trimming cost V 3 bases and J 6 bases, with 13 bases left between them. CDR1 SGDLS and CDR2 YYNGEE come from the germline V gene.

The gene calls are TRBV5-6 and TRBJ2-7; 7 positions match TRBD2. The CDR3 runs to 14 residues. Germline V gene sequence: CDR1 SGHDT, CDR2 YYEEEE. V lost 0 bases and J lost 0; bases outside the gene matches: 0. The DNA of the CDR3 is TGTGCCAGCAGCTTGGGCGGGGGCTCCTACGAGCAGTACTTC. Protein: CASSLGGGSYEQYF. The full variable domain, rest sourced from reference TRBV5-6 and TRBJ2-7, is DAGVTQSPTHLIKTRGQQVTLRCSPKSGHDTVSWYQQALGQGPQFIFQYYEEEERQRGNFPDRFSGHQFPNYSSELNVNALLLGDSALYLCASSLGGGSYEQYFGPGTRLTVT.

This sequence joins TRBV12-5 and TRBJ1-6; 7 bases map to TRBD1. Germline-derived CDR1 and CDR2 are LGHNT and FRNRAP. V shed 1 base, J shed 10 bases, and the junction held 7 bases outside the gene matches. The CDR3 covers 15 residues. The CDR3 reads CASGLGQGRGSPLHF. The CDR3 DNA reads as TGTGCTAGTGGTTTGGGACAGGGAAGGGGATCACCCCTCCACTTT.

The chain combines TRBV2 with TRBJ2-3, with 10 bases aligning to TRBD2. The ends lost 4 bases at V and 9 bases at J; junction bases unmatched: 7. Germline V gene data show CDR1 as SNHLY and CDR2 as FYNNEI. The CDR3 has 14 amino acids. The CDR3 coding sequence is TGTGCCAGCAGTGGAACTAGCGGGGTCGGAACGCAGTATTTT. Translating it yields CASSGTSGVGTQYF.